A single sample is the source of the 22 T cell receptor beta chains below, sequenced in a study of shared T cell receptors in the human thymus. TCRdb's copy holds only in-frame clones and misses some; the assay was immunoSEQ multiplex PCR. This table holds hundreds of thousands of clones, around 87% found once. The data were also submitted as part of a second study, on human thymus T cells.

The source material was thymocytes. Source of these receptors: a boy less than two years old with a congenital heart defect.

This clone has a single count. The DNA for the CDR3 is TGTGCCAGCAGCGTAGAACCGGGACTGGGGGAGCAGTACTTC. It translates to CASSVEPGLGEQYF. V usage is TRBV9 and J usage is TRBJ2-7; tentatively, D is TRBD2 (6 bases). The CDR3 is 14 amino acids. The ends were cut back, 0 bases at V and 7 bases at J, with 14 bases in the middle. The germline CDR1 and CDR2 sequences are SGDLS and YYNGEE.

This chain links TRBV7-2 with TRBJ1-2, with TRBD1 matching 8 bases. The CDR3 spans 18 residues. V trimming: 5 bases; J trimming: 4 bases; junction bases outside the gene matches: 18. CDR1 and CDR2 (germline): SGHTA, FQGNSA. The CDR3 nucleotides are TGTGCCAGCAGCCTCTCGACAGGGGCCCCGACCAAGCTCTATGGCTACACCTTC. Protein: CASSLSTGAPTKLYGYTF.

The chain combines TRBV4-3 with TRBJ2-7; a weak D match, TRBD2 (5 bases). The germline CDR1 and CDR2 sequences are LGHNA and YSLEER. This CDR3 has 14 amino acids. V was clipped by 5 bases and J by 6 bases, with 17 bases between them. CDR3 sequence reads: CASSKTPTSSEQYF. In DNA, the CDR3 is TGCGCCAGCAGCAAAACCCCCACTAGTTCCGAGCAGTACTTC.

The genes are TRBV23-1 and TRBJ1-5, with TRBD1 identical over 10 bases. TRBV23-1 falls under the ORF class, with uncertain function. V lost 8 bases to trimming and J lost 0 bases; unmatched junction nucleotides: 7. This CDR3 is built from 16 residues. The CDR3 here is CASAEGTGDSNQPQHF. Written as DNA, the CDR3 is TGCGCCAGCGCGGAGGGGACAGGGGATAGCAATCAGCCCCAGCATTTT.

The chain employs TRBV2 and TRBJ1-2, with D unresolved. Germline V gene lookup returns CDR1 SNHLY and CDR2 FYNNEI. This CDR3 has 10 residues. Trimming stripped 2 bases from V and 10 bases from J, with 5 bases between. The chain's CDR3 is CASSEHFYTF. Written as DNA, the CDR3 is TGTGCCAGCAGTGAACATTTCTACACCTTC. Together with reference TRBV2 and TRBJ1-2, the CDR3 gives the full variable domain: EPEVTQTPSHQVTQMGQEVILRCVPISNHLYFYWYRQILGQKVEFLVSFYNNEISEKSEIFDDQFSVERPDGSNFTLKIRSTKLEDSAMYFCASSEHFYTFGSGTRLTVV.

The chain joins TRBV7-6 to TRBJ2-7, with 7 positions matching TRBD1. The ends lost 1 base at V and 5 bases at J; junction bases unmatched: 5. The CDR3 runs to 14 residues. In germline, CDR1 is SGHVS, CDR2 FNYEAQ. The CDR3 DNA reads as TGTGCCAGCAGCTTAGTAGACGACAGGGACGAGCAGTACTTC. Its translation: CASSLVDDRDEQYF.

The chain links TRBV4-1 to TRBJ2-1; 11 bases align to TRBD2. V trimming: 0 bases; J trimming: 4 bases; junction bases outside the gene matches: 17. The CDR3 spans 21 residues. CDR1 is MGHRA, CDR2 YSYEKL, per germline. CDR3 residues: CASSQDRQIKAGLAVYNEQFF. The CDR3 coding sequence is TGCGCCAGCAGCCAAGATCGCCAGATCAAGGCGGGACTAGCGGTTTACAATGAGCAGTTCTTC.

CDR3 coding DNA: TGCGCCAGCAGCTTGAGGGACAGGGGAATGGGGACTGAAGCTTTCTTT. It specifies CASSLRDRGMGTEAFF. The J gene is TRBJ1-1, the V gene TRBV5-1; 10 bases match TRBD1. The CDR3 has 16 amino acids. Trimming at V came to 1 base and at J to 5 bases, leaving 8 bases not matched to a gene. Germline V lookup: CDR1 SGHRS, CDR2 YFSETQ.

The chain links TRBV19 to TRBJ2-3; 12 bases are a match to TRBD2. Germline CDR1 and CDR2: LNHDA and SQIVND (reference sequence). CDR3 length: 18 amino acids. With V trimmed by 4 bases and J by 2 bases, 10 bases remained unmatched. The CDR3 nucleotides read TGTGCCAGTAGTACGGGACTAGCGGGTGGGTTCCTCACAGATACGCAGTATTTT. Amino acids: CASSTGLAGGFLTDTQYF.

The CDR3 loop reads CSVAGFYGYTF. CDR3 in DNA: TGCAGCGTTGCTGGCTTTTATGGCTACACCTTC. This rearrangement joins TRBV29-1 to TRBJ1-2, with D unclear. Germline values: CDR1 SQVTM, CDR2 ANQGSEA. The germline V and J ends were trimmed by 4 bases and 5 bases, with 8 bases remaining between them. This CDR3 contains 11 residues.

The chain recombines TRBV5-1 with TRBJ2-5; 8 bases are shared with TRBD1. The junction had 4 bases not matched to a gene; V was cut back by 4 bases and J by 2 bases. The germline V gene encodes CDR1 SGHRS and CDR2 YFSETQ. This CDR3 comprises 14 residues. The CDR3 reads CASSPTGAQETQYF. CDR3 DNA sequence: TGCGCCAGCAGCCCGACAGGGGCACAAGAGACCCAGTACTTC.

V usage is TRBV27 and J usage is TRBJ1-4; TRBD1 agrees at 8 bases. J gave up 13 bases and V 0 bases, and 7 bases lay outside the gene matches. The CDR3 covers 14 residues. The germline CDR1 and CDR2 sequences are MNHEY and SMNVEV (reference sequence). CDR3 amino acids: CASSLSGQGDGLFF. As DNA, the CDR3 is TGTGCCAGCAGTTTATCCGGACAGGGTGATGGACTGTTTTTT.

This clone was seen only once. V usage is TRBV27 and J usage is TRBJ2-1; 7 bases fit TRBD1. J gave up 3 bases and V 6 bases, and 5 bases lay outside the gene matches. CDR3 length equals 14 residues. Germline loops: CDR1 MNHEY, CDR2 SMNVEV (reference sequence). The CDR3 nucleotides are TGTGCCAGCAGGCGACAGGGTGGCTACAATGAGCAGTTCTTC. Translating gives CASRRQGGYNEQFF.

The V call is TRBV9, the J call TRBJ1-1; maybe TRBD1 (5 bases). The V end was cut by 0 bases, the J end by 3 bases, with 9 bases between. Germline V gives CDR1 SGDLS, CDR2 YYNGEE. The CDR3 consists of 14 residues. CDR3 bases: TGTGCCAGCAGCGTAGAACCGGGGGACACTGAAGCTTTCTTT. It specifies CASSVEPGDTEAFF. Based on the CDR3 plus reference TRBV9 and TRBJ1-1, the full variable domain is DSGVTQTPKHLITATGQRVTLRCSPRSGDLSVYWYQQSLDQGLQFLIQYYNGEERAKGNILERFSAQQFPDLHSELNLSSLELGDSALYFCASSVEPGDTEAFFGQGTRLTVV.

The rearrangement uses TRBV6-5 and TRBJ2-7, with D perhaps matching TRBD2 (5 bases). V lost 2 bases and J lost 2, with 10 bases in between. This CDR3 is built from 14 residues. Germline V gene sequence: CDR1 MNHEY, CDR2 SVGAGI. Written as DNA, the CDR3 is TGTGCCAGCAGTTACCTAGCAGTTCCCTACGAGCAGTACTTC. Its protein is CASSYLAVPYEQYF.

This clone was seen only once. The V gene is TRBV11-2, the J gene TRBJ2-7; 8 bases are a match to TRBD2. The CDR3 extends over 15 amino acids. CDR1 and CDR2 from the germline V gene are SGHAT and FQNNGV. J was trimmed by 1 base and V by 11 bases; bases with no gene match: 13. The CDR3 sequence: CASRPPGGPSYEQYF. The CDR3 nucleotides read TGTGCCTCACGCCCCCCGGGAGGGCCTTCCTACGAGCAGTACTTC.

The chain links TRBV10-1 to TRBJ2-3; TRBD2 might be the D (5 bases). Germline V CDR1 and CDR2: WNHNN, SYGVQD (reference sequence). This CDR3 is 13 amino acids long. The V and J ends lost 0 bases and 9 bases respectively, with 10 bases between them. This chain's CDR3 is CASSESLAGTQYF. As DNA, the CDR3 is TGCGCCAGCAGTGAGTCGTTGGCGGGCACGCAGTATTTT.

This clone was found a few times. The gene calls are TRBV5-4 and TRBJ2-3; D gene uncertain. Germline assignment: CDR1 SGHNT and CDR2 YYREEE (reference sequence). V shed 6 bases and J shed 6 bases, with 17 bases lying between them. The CDR3 covers 14 residues. For the CDR3, the DNA is TGTGCCAGCACGGCAGGCGAGACCCTGGATACGCAGTATTTT. Its translation: CASTAGETLDTQYF.

J is TRBJ1-5 and V is TRBV19; D possibly corresponds to TRBD1 (6 bases). The CDR3 spans 15 residues. CDR1 is LNHDA, CDR2 SQIVND, per germline (reference sequence). Trimming cost V 6 bases and J 3 bases, with 15 bases left between them. The CDR3 sequence: CASRTYRDTNQPQHF. CDR3 nucleotide sequence: TGTGCCAGTAGAACCTACCGGGACACCAATCAGCCCCAGCATTTT. The full variable domain, completed using reference TRBV19 and TRBJ1-5, is DGGITQSPKYLFRKEGQNVTLSCEQNLNHDAMYWYRQDPGQGLRLIYYSQIVNDFQKGDIAEGYSVSREKKESFPLTVTSAQKNPTAFYLCASRTYRDTNQPQHFGDGTRLSIL.

The chain employs TRBV4-1 and TRBJ1-3; TRBD1 is a possible D gene (6 bases). Deletions cut 5 bases from V and 6 bases from J, with 17 bases between. The CDR3 totals 15 residues. Germline values: CDR1 MGHRA, CDR2 YSYEKL. This chain's CDR3 is CASSANRALVNTIYF. CDR3 in DNA: TGCGCCAGCAGCGCTAACAGGGCGCTCGTAAACACCATATATTTT.

V usage is TRBV2 and J usage is TRBJ1-5, with 8 bases that match TRBD1. The CDR3 has 16 residues. J was trimmed by 1 base and V by 8 bases; bases with no gene match: 10. Germline V gene sequence: CDR1 SNHLY, CDR2 FYNNEI. The CDR3 DNA reads as TGTGCCAGCCTGGCCGGGACAGGAGAAAGCAATCAGCCCCAGCATTTT. Residues: CASLAGTGESNQPQHF.

The V and J genes are TRBV28 and TRBJ2-7; 9 positions match TRBD1. Germline-derived CDR1 and CDR2 are MDHEN and SYDVKM. V shed 8 bases and J 2 bases; nucleotides not matched to a gene: 7. This CDR3 is 14 amino acids long. The CDR3 loop is CASVGTGSPYEQYF. CDR3 sequence (DNA): TGTGCCAGCGTAGGGACAGGGAGTCCCTACGAGCAGTACTTC.